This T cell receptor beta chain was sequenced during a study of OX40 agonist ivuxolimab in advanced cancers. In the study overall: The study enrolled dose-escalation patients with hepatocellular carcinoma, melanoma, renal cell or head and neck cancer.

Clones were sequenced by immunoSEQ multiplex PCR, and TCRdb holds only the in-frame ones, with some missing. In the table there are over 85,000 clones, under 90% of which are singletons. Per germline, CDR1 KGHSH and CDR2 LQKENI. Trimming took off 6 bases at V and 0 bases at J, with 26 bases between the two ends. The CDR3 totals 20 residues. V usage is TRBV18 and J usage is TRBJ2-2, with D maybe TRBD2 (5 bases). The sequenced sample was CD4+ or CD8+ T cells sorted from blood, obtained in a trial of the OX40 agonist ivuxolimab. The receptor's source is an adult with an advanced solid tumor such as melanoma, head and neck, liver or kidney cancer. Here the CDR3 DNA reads TGTGCCAGCTCTTTAAACCAGGAGACTACACAAATAGCGAACACCGGGGAGCTGTTTTTT. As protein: CASSLNQETTQIANTGELFF. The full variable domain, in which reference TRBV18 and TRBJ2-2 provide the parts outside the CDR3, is NAGVMQNPRHLVRRRGQEARLRCSPMKGHSHVYWYRQLPEEGLKFMVYLQKENIIDESGMPKERFSAEFPKEGPSILRIQQVVRGDSAAYFCASSLNQETTQIANTGELFFGEGSRLTVL.